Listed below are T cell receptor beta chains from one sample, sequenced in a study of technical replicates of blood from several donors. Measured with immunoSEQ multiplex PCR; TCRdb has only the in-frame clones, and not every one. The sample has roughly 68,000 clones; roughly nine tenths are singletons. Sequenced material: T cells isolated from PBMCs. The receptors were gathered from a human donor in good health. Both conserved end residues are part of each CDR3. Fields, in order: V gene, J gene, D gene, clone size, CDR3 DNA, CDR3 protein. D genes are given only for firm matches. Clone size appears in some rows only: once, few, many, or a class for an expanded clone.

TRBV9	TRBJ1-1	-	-	TGTGCCAGCAGCGTATGGGGGGGAGATTACACTGAAGCTTTCTTT	CASSVWGGDYTEAFF
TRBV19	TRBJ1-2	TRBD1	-	TGTGCCAGTAGTGTACCGGGACAGGGGCCCGGCTACACCTTC	CASSVPGQGPGYTF
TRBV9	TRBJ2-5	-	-	TGTGCCAGCAGCGTAGGAGTCGGTGGAGGGGACGAGACCCAGTACTTC	CASSVGVGGGDETQYF
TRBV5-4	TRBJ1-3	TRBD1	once	TGTGCCAGCAGGGGGACAGGGGCCTTGAACACCATATATTTT	CASRGTGALNTIYF
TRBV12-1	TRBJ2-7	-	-	TGTGCCAGCAGCTGCGGACAGTCCTACGAGCAGTACTTC	CASSCGQSYEQYF
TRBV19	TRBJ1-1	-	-	TGTGCCAGTAGTATTCTTGAGTTCGGAGTGGTCGGTACTGAAGCTTTCTTT	CASSILEFGVVGTEAFF
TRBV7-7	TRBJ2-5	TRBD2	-	TGTGCCAGCAGCGCCCGACTAGCGGGAGGGCCGGGAGAGACCCAGTACTTC	CASSARLAGGPGETQYF
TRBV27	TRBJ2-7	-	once	TGTGCCACCAGGGACACCTACTACGAGCAGTACTTC	CATRDTYYEQYF
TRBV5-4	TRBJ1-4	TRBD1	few	TGTGCCAGCAGTTCGGCAGGGGGCCCTAATGAAAAACTGTTTTTT	CASSSAGGPNEKLFF
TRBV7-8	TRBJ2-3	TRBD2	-	TGTGCCAGCAGCACCGAGCTAGCGGGAGGTTATAGGGATACGCAGTATTTT	CASSTELAGGYRDTQYF
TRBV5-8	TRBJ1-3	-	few	TGTGCCAGCAGTATAGGACAGTCCTCTGGAAACACCATATATTTT	CASSIGQSSGNTIYF
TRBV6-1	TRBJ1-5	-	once	TGTGCCAGCAGTGCAATGTCAGGCACCAATCAGCCCCAGCATTTT	CASSAMSGTNQPQHF
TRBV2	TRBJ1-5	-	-	TGTGCCAGCAGTGAACAGGGCCATCAGCCCCAGCATTTT	CASSEQGHQPQHF
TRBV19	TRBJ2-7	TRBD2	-	TGTGCCAGTAGTATCCTAGCGGGAGGGCACGAGCAGTACTTC	CASSILAGGHEQYF
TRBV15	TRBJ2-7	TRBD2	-	TGTGCCACCAGCTTGGGCGGGAGCTCCTACGAGCAGTACTTC	CATSLGGSSYEQYF
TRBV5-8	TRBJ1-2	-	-	TGTGCCAGCAGCTTGATTAGCCAGGGGCACTATGGCTACACCTTC	CASSLISQGHYGYTF
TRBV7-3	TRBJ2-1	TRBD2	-	TGTGCCAGCAGCACTCTAGCGGGCTCCTACAATGAGCAGTTCTTC	CASSTLAGSYNEQFF
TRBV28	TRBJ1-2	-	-	TGTGCCAGCAGCCTCCCCGCAGGGGAAGGCTATGGCTACACCTTC	CASSLPAGEGYGYTF
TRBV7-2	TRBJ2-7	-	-	TGTGCCAGCAGCTTAGTAGGGGAATCCTACGAGCAGTACTTC	CASSLVGESYEQYF
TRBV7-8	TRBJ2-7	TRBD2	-	TGTGCCAGCAGCTTAGCCCAACTAGCGGGAGGGCGGGAGCAGTACTTC	CASSLAQLAGGREQYF
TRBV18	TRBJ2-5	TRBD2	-	TGTGCCAGCGCAACGGGAGGGGAGACCCAGTACTTC	CASATGGETQYF
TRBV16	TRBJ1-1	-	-	TGTGCCAGCAGCCAACCCCTCCGGCACAGCCAGGACACTGAAGCTTTCTTT	CASSQPLRHSQDTEAFF
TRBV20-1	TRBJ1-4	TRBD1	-	TGCAGTGCCAGACAGGGAGGAAAACTGTTTTTT	CSARQGGKLFF
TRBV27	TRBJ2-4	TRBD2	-	TGTGCCAGCAGTTTACGGACTAGCGGGAGGGCCCCCAAAAACATTCAGTACTTC	CASSLRTSGRAPKNIQYF
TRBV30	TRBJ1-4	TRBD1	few	TGTGCCTGGGCGGGACAGAGCAATGAAAAACTGTTTTTT	CAWAGQSNEKLFF
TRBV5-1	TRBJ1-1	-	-	TGCGCCAGCAGCCCTAGGCCTCTAACAGGGCACAACACTGAAGCTTTCTTT	CASSPRPLTGHNTEAFF
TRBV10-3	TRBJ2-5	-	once	TGTGCCATCAGTGAGCCAGGACAAGGAGAGACCCAGTACTTC	CAISEPGQGETQYF
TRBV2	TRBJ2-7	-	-	TGTGCCAGCTTATTACAGACCTACGAGCAGTACTTC	CASLLQTYEQYF
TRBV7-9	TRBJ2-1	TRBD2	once	TGTGCCAGCAGCTCCTTAGGGCCGCGGGAGGGCCAGAATGAGCAGTTCTTC	CASSSLGPREGQNEQFF
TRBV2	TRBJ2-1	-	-	TGTGCCAGCAGGGAACTAGAGATCTCCTACAATGAGCAGTTCTTC	CASRELEISYNEQFF
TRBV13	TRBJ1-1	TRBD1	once	TGTGCCAGCAGCTTAGGCAATATAGCGGGACAGGGGGCTCACATAAGCACTGAAGCTTTCTTT	CASSLGNIAGQGAHISTEAFF
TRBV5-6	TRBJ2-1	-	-	TGTGCCAGCAGCTTCCGCCTAAGCTCCTACAATGAGCAGTTCTTC	CASSFRLSSYNEQFF
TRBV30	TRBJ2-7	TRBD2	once	TGTGCCTGGAGTGTACCCTTGAGCGGGAGCGGTTACGAGCAGTACTTC	CAWSVPLSGSGYEQYF
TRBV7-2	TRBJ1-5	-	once	TGTGCCAGCAGCCAATCGGGGATGGTTTTCGGTCAGCCCCAGCATTTT	CASSQSGMVFGQPQHF
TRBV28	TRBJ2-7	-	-	TGTGCCAGCAGTTTGACAGGGACTCCCTACGAGCAGTACTTC	CASSLTGTPYEQYF
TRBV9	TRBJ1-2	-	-	TGTGCCAGCAGCGAGTTCTTGGCGGGAAACTATGGCTACACCTTC	CASSEFLAGNYGYTF
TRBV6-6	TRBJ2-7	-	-	TGTGCCAGCAGCGGGGAACGCTACGAGCAGTACTTC	CASSGERYEQYF
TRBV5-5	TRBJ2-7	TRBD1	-	TGTGCCAGCAGCTTCCGGACAGGGCCCGACGAGCAGTACTTC	CASSFRTGPDEQYF
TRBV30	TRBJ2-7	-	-	TGTGCCTGGAGTGGTGCTATCTACGAGCAGTACTTC	CAWSGAIYEQYF
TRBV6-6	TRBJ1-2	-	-	TGTGCCAGCAGTTACGCAGGGGAAAACTATGGCTACACCTTC	CASSYAGENYGYTF
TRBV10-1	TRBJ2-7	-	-	TGCGCCTGCGTAACAACAGGGCGTAAGATGTCCTACGAGCAGTACTTC	CACVTTGRKMSYEQYF
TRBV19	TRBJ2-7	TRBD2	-	TGTGCCAGTAGTACCAGACAGCGGGAGCTACCCTACGAGCAGTACTTC	CASSTRQRELPYEQYF
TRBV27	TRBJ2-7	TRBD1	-	TGTGCCAGCAGTTTGGACAGGGGTTCCTACGAGCAGTACTTC	CASSLDRGSYEQYF
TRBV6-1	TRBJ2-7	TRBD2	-	TGTGCCAGCAGTGGGAGAGGACTAGCGCTAGCCTACGAGCAGTACTTC	CASSGRGLALAYEQYF